This T cell receptor (beta chain) was captured in a study of T-cell memory formation after mild COVID-19. Study in general: Each donor largely had its own TCR clusters. Study results and limitations: Contracting CD8+ clones were enriched in EMRA, CD4+ mainly in CM and EM. Clonal second-wave expansions that peaked on day 37 had unconfirmed SARS-CoV-2 specificity. From day 15 to 85, contracting clones were balanced between CD4 and CD8, whereas later expanders leaned toward CD4+.

TCRdb itself ran the 5' RACE reads through MiXCR, one entry per CDR3 protein. The sample carries 120,000 to 150,000 distinct CDR3 sequences, 15% to 20% recorded once. This clonotype was seen only a few times. Its antigen remains unknown. CDR1 and CDR2 from the germline V gene are LGHDT and YNNKEL (reference sequence). The CDR3 consists of 16 residues. Trimming left V 1 base short and J 6 bases short, with 18 bases between. Sequencing used PBMCs or a T cell subset sorted from them (not recorded which). V is TRBV3-1 and J is TRBJ2-5; D may be TRBD1 (7 bases). This TCR was sampled from an adult woman who had mild COVID-19 (a few samples of this study predate the infection). Cell type and time point are not known. This CDR3 is CASSQGQEGAGKTQYF. Here the CDR3 DNA reads TGTGCCAGCAGCCAAGGGCAGGAGGGGGCTGGTAAGACCCAGTACTTC.